This T cell receptor (beta chain) is drawn from a study of regulatory T cells in long-lasting Graves disease. Study findings and constraints: TRBV28, TRBJ1-2 and TRBJ2-5 were segments that persistent disease favored.

The CDR3 runs 14 residues. J was trimmed by 0 bases and V by 6 bases; bases with no gene match: 4. Germline CDR1 and CDR2: DFQATT and SNEGSKA (reference sequence). In the case of this clonotype: Its specificity is not known.

In building TCR beta libraries, iRepertoire HTBI primers were used together with Arm-PCR of CDR3 regions. TCRdb reprocessed the multiplex PCR reads via MiXCR and lists one record per CDR3 protein. The top ten clones hold 23% of a sample with roughly 400,000 distinct CDR3 sequences, about a sixth of them seen once. The time point was: newly diagnosed GD, antithyroid drugs for less than 3 months. RNA extracted from PBMCs served as the sequencing template. These same records also appear under a second study, on T cells in Graves' hyperthyroidism and ophthalmopathy. That paper notes: The diagnostic basis comprised clinical symptoms, serum thyroxine and TRAb, thyroid ultrasound and orbital computed tomography. Most clonotypes expanded in thyroid above 0.001 were likewise present in blood.

The gene calls are TRBV20-1 and TRBJ2-2, with 7 bases lining up with TRBD2. The sample in question was peripheral blood mononuclear cells (PBMCs), obtained at new diagnosis, from a patient treated with antithyroid drugs. The TCR sequence derives from a woman between 18 and 29 years old with Graves disease. The CDR3 bases are TGCAGTGCCTGGGCGGGGGCGAACACCGGGGAGCTGTTTTTT. Amino acids: CSAWAGANTGELFF.